This T cell receptor (beta chain) was obtained from a study of blood T cell repertoires in COVID-19. Whole-study context: The United States, Italy and Spain provided the acute and convalescent COVID-19 samples. Sample material is recorded as cDNA or gDNA derived from T cells, B-cell-depleted T cells, or PBMCs.

The trim removed 1 base at V and 7 bases at J, leaving 7 bases unmatched. The CDR3 is 16 amino acids. In germline, CDR1 is SGHNT, CDR2 YENEEA. In the original analysis: Researchers report that nucleated cell counts were estimated from reference gene primer amplification. The method was immunoSEQ multiplex PCR; TCRdb's version includes in-frame clones alone and lacks a portion of them. Clonal size and the V and J genes are those of that table, whereas D and trimming came from the DNA. Of 240,000 or so clones in the sample, roughly 83% are singletons; the top ten hold roughly 9.6%. This TCR came from a woman of 80 years or more with acute or convalescent COVID-19. The gene calls are TRBV11-3 and TRBJ2-1, with TRBD2 matching 10 bases. Sequencing used peripheral blood. The CDR3 loop reads CASSLVLSGGANEQFF. Written as DNA, the CDR3 is TGTGCCAGCAGCTTAGTTCTCAGCGGGGGGGCAAATGAGCAGTTCTTC.